These T cell receptor beta chains were read from a single sample in a study of blood T cell repertoires in COVID-19. This table comes from immunoSEQ multiplex PCR, and its TCRdb copy is limited to in-frame clones, with some not included. This sample has around 250,000 clones; approximately 83% occur once, and the top ten carry under 2.5%. What was sequenced was PBMCs or T cells enriched from blood (not recorded which). The receptors come from a woman between 50 and 59 years old who had recovered from COVID-19. CDR3s include the opening cysteine and the closing phenylalanine or tryptophan. A D gene is named only where the DNA matches it firmly. Clone size appears in some rows only: once, few, many, or a class for an expanded clone.

cdr3_length: 15; v_call: TRBV29-1; j_call: TRBJ2-2; d_call: TRBD1; clone_size: NA; cdr3_nt: TGCAGCGCTTCCGGACAGGGACCGAACACCGGGGAGCTGTTTTTT; cdr3_aa: CSASGQGPNTGELFF
cdr3_length: 16; v_call: TRBV18; j_call: TRBJ2-1; d_call: TRBD2; clone_size: NA; cdr3_nt: TGTGCCAGCTCACCCCTGCGGGGGGAAGGTGTCAATGAGCAGTTCTTC; cdr3_aa: CASSPLRGEGVNEQFF
cdr3_length: 15; v_call: TRBV7-6; j_call: TRBJ1-4; d_call: NA; clone_size: NA; cdr3_nt: TGTGCCAGCAGCTTAGGCACTGCAACTAATGAAAAACTGTTTTTT; cdr3_aa: CASSLGTATNEKLFF
cdr3_length: 12; v_call: TRBV28; j_call: TRBJ2-1; d_call: NA; clone_size: NA; cdr3_nt: TGTGCCAGCCTAAGAGAGGGCAATGAGCAGTTCTTC; cdr3_aa: CASLREGNEQFF
cdr3_length: 14; v_call: TRBV9; j_call: TRBJ1-6; d_call: NA; clone_size: NA; cdr3_nt: TGTGCCAGCACGCAGACAGGTGTCGATTCACCCCTCCACTTT; cdr3_aa: CASTQTGVDSPLHF
cdr3_length: 14; v_call: TRBV2; j_call: TRBJ1-2; d_call: NA; clone_size: NA; cdr3_nt: TGTGCCAGCAGTGGGCAGACGGGAATTTGGGGCTACACCTTC; cdr3_aa: CASSGQTGIWGYTF
cdr3_length: 16; v_call: TRBV18; j_call: TRBJ2-1; d_call: NA; clone_size: NA; cdr3_nt: TGTGCCAGCTCCTCCCTAGGAGGGGGCGCCTACAATGAGCAGTTCTTC; cdr3_aa: CASSSLGGGAYNEQFF
cdr3_length: 16; v_call: TRBV19; j_call: TRBJ2-2; d_call: TRBD2; clone_size: NA; cdr3_nt: TGTGCCAGTACCGAACCCAGGTCTAGCGGTACCGGGGAGCTGTTTTTT; cdr3_aa: CASTEPRSSGTGELFF
cdr3_length: 13; v_call: TRBV3-1/TRBV3-2; j_call: TRBJ2-1; d_call: NA; clone_size: few; cdr3_nt: TGTGCCAGCAGTGACTTCAATGACAATGAGCAGTTCTTC; cdr3_aa: CASSDFNDNEQFF
cdr3_length: 13; v_call: TRBV14; j_call: TRBJ2-7; d_call: NA; clone_size: few; cdr3_nt: TGTGCCAGCAGCTCATACGGCTCCTACGAGCAGTACTTC; cdr3_aa: CASSSYGSYEQYF
cdr3_length: 16; v_call: TRBV5-1; j_call: TRBJ1-1; d_call: NA; clone_size: NA; cdr3_nt: TGCGCCAGCAGCTTGGAAGGGGGTTCGGTGAACACTGAAGCTTTCTTT; cdr3_aa: CASSLEGGSVNTEAFF
cdr3_length: 15; v_call: TRBV5-1; j_call: TRBJ2-7; d_call: TRBD2; clone_size: few; cdr3_nt: TGCGCCAGCAGCTTGATGATAGCGGGAGGGTACGAGCAGTACTTC; cdr3_aa: CASSLMIAGGYEQYF
cdr3_length: 15; v_call: TRBV5-1; j_call: TRBJ2-2; d_call: TRBD1; clone_size: NA; cdr3_nt: TGCGCCAGCAGCACGGGACAGGGGGTCGCCGGGGAGCTGTTTTTT; cdr3_aa: CASSTGQGVAGELFF
cdr3_length: 11; v_call: TRBV28; j_call: TRBJ2-7; d_call: NA; clone_size: NA; cdr3_nt: TGTGCCAGCAGTTCATTCTACGAGCAGTACTTC; cdr3_aa: CASSSFYEQYF
cdr3_length: 13; v_call: TRBV7-8; j_call: TRBJ2-5; d_call: NA; clone_size: NA; cdr3_nt: TGTGCCAGCAGTCCAGGGTTCCAAGAGACCCAGTACTTC; cdr3_aa: CASSPGFQETQYF
cdr3_length: 14; v_call: TRBV28; j_call: TRBJ2-5; d_call: TRBD1; clone_size: NA; cdr3_nt: TGTGCCAGCAGTCCGGGACAGGCCCAAGAGACCCAGTACTTC; cdr3_aa: CASSPGQAQETQYF
cdr3_length: 15; v_call: TRBV4-2; j_call: TRBJ2-3; d_call: NA; clone_size: NA; cdr3_nt: TGTGCCAGCAGCCAAGGGGGACTGGGGGCAGATACGCAGTATTTT; cdr3_aa: CASSQGGLGADTQYF
cdr3_length: 15; v_call: TRBV11-2; j_call: TRBJ2-1; d_call: NA; clone_size: NA; cdr3_nt: TGTGCCAGCAGCCCCGGGGCGGGATTCTACAATGAGCAGTTCTTC; cdr3_aa: CASSPGAGFYNEQFF
cdr3_length: 16; v_call: TRBV13; j_call: TRBJ2-1; d_call: TRBD1; clone_size: NA; cdr3_nt: TGTGCCAGCAGCTTATACTACGGGACAGGGGTTGGTGAGCAGTTCTTC; cdr3_aa: CASSLYYGTGVGEQFF
cdr3_length: 13; v_call: TRBV4-1; j_call: TRBJ1-5; d_call: NA; clone_size: NA; cdr3_nt: TGCGCCAGCAGCCAAGACTGGGCTCAGCCCCAGCATTTT; cdr3_aa: CASSQDWAQPQHF
cdr3_length: 16; v_call: TRBV10-1; j_call: TRBJ2-1; d_call: TRBD2; clone_size: NA; cdr3_nt: TGCGCCAGCAGTGAAGGACTTGGGACTAGCAGAAATGAGCAGTTCTTC; cdr3_aa: CASSEGLGTSRNEQFF
cdr3_length: 14; v_call: TRBV10-3; j_call: TRBJ1-2; d_call: TRBD1; clone_size: NA; cdr3_nt: TGTGCCATCAGCCCAGGGGGCCACGACTATGGCTACACCTTC; cdr3_aa: CAISPGGHDYGYTF
cdr3_length: 15; v_call: TRBV30; j_call: TRBJ1-6; d_call: TRBD1; clone_size: NA; cdr3_nt: TGTGCCTGGAGTGCCACGACAGGGGGTAATTCACCCCTCCACTTT; cdr3_aa: CAWSATTGGNSPLHF
cdr3_length: 17; v_call: TRBV4-1; j_call: TRBJ2-3; d_call: TRBD2; clone_size: NA; cdr3_nt: TGCGCCAGCAGCCAGGGTCTAGCGGGAGGGCCGCAAGATACGCAGTATTTT; cdr3_aa: CASSQGLAGGPQDTQYF
cdr3_length: 16; v_call: TRBV11-1; j_call: TRBJ2-1; d_call: TRBD1; clone_size: NA; cdr3_nt: TGTGCCAGCAGCTTTATGACAGGGGTTATAGGGAATGAGCAGTTCTTC; cdr3_aa: CASSFMTGVIGNEQFF
cdr3_length: 12; v_call: TRBV14; j_call: TRBJ2-7; d_call: NA; clone_size: NA; cdr3_nt: TGTGCCAGCAGCGGGCAGGGTCTTGACCAGTACTTC; cdr3_aa: CASSGQGLDQYF
cdr3_length: 13; v_call: TRBV27; j_call: TRBJ2-7; d_call: TRBD1; clone_size: NA; cdr3_nt: TGTGCCAGCAGTTTAAACAGGGGGTACGAGCAGTACTTC; cdr3_aa: CASSLNRGYEQYF
cdr3_length: 12; v_call: TRBV19; j_call: TRBJ2-3; d_call: NA; clone_size: NA; cdr3_nt: TGTGCCAGTAGTCTCAGGGGAGATACGCAGTATTTT; cdr3_aa: CASSLRGDTQYF
cdr3_length: 14; v_call: TRBV20-1; j_call: TRBJ1-2; d_call: NA; clone_size: medium-sized; cdr3_nt: TGCAGTGCTAGTGACAGCAGGGTTTCCTATGGCTACACCTTC; cdr3_aa: CSASDSRVSYGYTF
cdr3_length: 15; v_call: TRBV19; j_call: TRBJ2-7; d_call: TRBD2; clone_size: NA; cdr3_nt: TGTGCCAGTAGTTCAGCCGGGACTAGTTTTTACGAGCAGTACTTC; cdr3_aa: CASSSAGTSFYEQYF
cdr3_length: 16; v_call: TRBV11-3; j_call: TRBJ2-2; d_call: NA; clone_size: once; cdr3_nt: TGTGCCAGCAGCTTAGATCCCGCGGGAAACACCGGGGAGCTGTTTTTT; cdr3_aa: CASSLDPAGNTGELFF
cdr3_length: 13; v_call: TRBV27; j_call: TRBJ2-7; d_call: TRBD1; clone_size: NA; cdr3_nt: TGTGCCAGCAGCTCAGGGGGCGGCTACGAGCAGTACTTC; cdr3_aa: CASSSGGGYEQYF
cdr3_length: 15; v_call: TRBV7-9; j_call: TRBJ1-4; d_call: TRBD1; clone_size: NA; cdr3_nt: TGTGCCAGCAGGAAAACAGGGGATCGGGGTGAAAAACTGTTTTTT; cdr3_aa: CASRKTGDRGEKLFF
cdr3_length: 14; v_call: TRBV6-5; j_call: TRBJ2-6; d_call: NA; clone_size: NA; cdr3_nt: TGTGCCAGCAGGACCGAGGGGGTGGCAAGCGTCCTGACTTTC; cdr3_aa: CASRTEGVASVLTF
cdr3_length: 17; v_call: TRBV5-1; j_call: TRBJ2-5; d_call: TRBD1; clone_size: NA; cdr3_nt: TGCGCCAGCAGCTCCGGCCTTGGACAGGGGTTGGGAGAGACCCAGTACTTC; cdr3_aa: CASSSGLGQGLGETQYF
cdr3_length: 15; v_call: TRBV9; j_call: TRBJ1-6; d_call: TRBD1; clone_size: NA; cdr3_nt: TGTGCCAGCAGCGTTTCGGGACAGGACAATTCACCCCTCCACTTT; cdr3_aa: CASSVSGQDNSPLHF
cdr3_length: 13; v_call: TRBV7-9; j_call: TRBJ1-3; d_call: NA; clone_size: NA; cdr3_nt: TGTGCCAGCAGCTTTAGTCTTGCAAACACCATATATTTT; cdr3_aa: CASSFSLANTIYF
cdr3_length: 16; v_call: TRBV4-1; j_call: TRBJ2-7; d_call: NA; clone_size: NA; cdr3_nt: TGCGCCAGCAGCCAAGATAAGACAGGATTATCGCCCGAGCAGTACTTC; cdr3_aa: CASSQDKTGLSPEQYF
cdr3_length: 14; v_call: TRBV29-1; j_call: TRBJ2-7; d_call: TRBD2; clone_size: NA; cdr3_nt: TGCAGCGTGGAGGGACTAGCGGGAGACTACGAGCAGTACTTC; cdr3_aa: CSVEGLAGDYEQYF
cdr3_length: 14; v_call: TRBV9; j_call: TRBJ2-3; d_call: TRBD1; clone_size: NA; cdr3_nt: TGTGCCAGCAGCTCAGGGGGCGGCACAGATACGCAGTATTTT; cdr3_aa: CASSSGGGTDTQYF
cdr3_length: 12; v_call: TRBV2; j_call: TRBJ2-5; d_call: NA; clone_size: NA; cdr3_nt: TGTGCCAGCAGAGGGGACCAAGAGACCCAGTACTTC; cdr3_aa: CASRGDQETQYF
cdr3_length: 14; v_call: TRBV2; j_call: TRBJ1-2; d_call: NA; clone_size: NA; cdr3_nt: TGTGCCAGCAGTGAAGCGCGGGGGGGTTATGGCTACACCTTC; cdr3_aa: CASSEARGGYGYTF
cdr3_length: 15; v_call: TRBV18; j_call: TRBJ1-2; d_call: NA; clone_size: NA; cdr3_nt: TGTGCCAGCTCACCCAGCGGGACGGCTAACTATGGCTACACCTTC; cdr3_aa: CASSPSGTANYGYTF